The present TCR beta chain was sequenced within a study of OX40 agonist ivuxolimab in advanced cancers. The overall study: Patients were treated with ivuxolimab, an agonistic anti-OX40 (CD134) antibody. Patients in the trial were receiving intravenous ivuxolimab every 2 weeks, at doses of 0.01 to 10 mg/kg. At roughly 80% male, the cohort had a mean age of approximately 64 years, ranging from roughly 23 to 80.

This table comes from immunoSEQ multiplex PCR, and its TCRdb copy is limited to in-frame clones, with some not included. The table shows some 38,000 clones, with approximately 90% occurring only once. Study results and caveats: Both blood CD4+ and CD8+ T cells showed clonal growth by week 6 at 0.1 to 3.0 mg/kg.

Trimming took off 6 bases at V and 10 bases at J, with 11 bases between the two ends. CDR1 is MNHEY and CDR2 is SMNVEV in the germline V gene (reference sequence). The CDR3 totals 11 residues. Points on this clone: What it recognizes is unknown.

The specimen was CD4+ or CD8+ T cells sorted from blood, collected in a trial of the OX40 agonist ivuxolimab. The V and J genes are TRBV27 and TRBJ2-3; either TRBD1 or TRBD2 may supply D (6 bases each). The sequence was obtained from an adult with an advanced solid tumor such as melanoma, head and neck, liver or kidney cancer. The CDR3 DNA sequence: TGTGCCAGCAGAGTGGAGGGGGCGCAGTATTTT. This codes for CASRVEGAQYF.